The present TCR beta chain was sequenced within a study of cytomegalovirus exposure and HLA in healthy donors. General study results and limits: With DRB1 most and HLA-C fewest, TCR association rates differed between HLA loci in a later analysis.

Donors had nominal health at sampling but likely had unrecorded immune exposures. The PCR had 60 Vbeta and 13 Jbeta primers. Clones were read by immunoSEQ multiplex PCR, and TCRdb kept only the in-frame ones, dropping some. The specimen's table records 110,000 to 150,000 clones. Regarding this clone: What it binds is unknown.

This TCR was recovered from a male donor in good health and CMV-seronegative. Sequencing was carried out using PBMCs.

This CDR3 reads CSVVEGNTEAFF. CDR3 coding DNA: TGCAGCGTTGTGGAGGGAAACACTGAAGCTTTCTTT. The chain links TRBV29-1 to TRBJ1-1; unclear D gene. CDR3 length: 12 amino acids. V was pared by 4 bases and J by 2 bases, with 8 bases between. Germline V CDR1 and CDR2: SQVTM, ANQGSEA.